Each of the 24 T cell receptor beta chains below was sequenced from the same sample in a study of blood T cells in healthy people across ages (dated by TCRdb to 2013 to 2016). Library generation was performed with 5' RACE. Sequenced on an Illumina HiSeq 2500. The second PCR ran for roughly 7 to 12 cycles and used a J-beta primer mix along with a sample-barcoded 5' primer. TCRdb applied fastp at Q25 and MiXCR to the public reads, then kept only in-frame beta chains. CDR3 protein duplicates are merged, each entry listing the most common genes and DNA. The sample yields 800,000 or so distinct CDR3 sequences; about 25% were counted once. The ten top clones hold under 4.5% of the sample. The same specimen was also included in a second study, on T cells of mothers and their children.

Input material: blood. All receptors come from a boy between 10 and 17 years old in good health.

This clonotype came up a few times. A clone one base away is much larger, so this may be a read error. V and J are TRBV6-6 and TRBJ2-5, with D hard to call. V lost 2 bases and J lost 4, with 5 bases in between. The CDR3 length is 12 residues. Germline V gene sequence: CDR1 MNHNY, CDR2 SVGAGI (reference sequence). The CDR3 DNA is TGTGCCAGCAGTTACAGGGCAGAGACCCAGTACTTC. Translating gives CASSYRAETQYF.

There are a few counts of this clonotype. This sequence joins TRBV9 and TRBJ2-7; a possible D gene is TRBD2 (6 bases). V was trimmed by 0 bases and J by 5 bases, leaving 21 bases between them. CDR1 and CDR2 (germline): SGDLS, YYNGEE. This CDR3 contains 17 residues. Written as DNA, the CDR3 is TGTGCCAGCAGCGTAGTGGGGACCGGGGGTTCCTTCGACGAGCAGTACTTC. Encoded protein: CASSVVGTGGSFDEQYF.

J is TRBJ2-3 and V is TRBV9; TRBD2 aligns across 8 bases. This CDR3 has 16 amino acids. Unmatched junction bases numbered 7, after V lost 0 bases and J lost 4 bases. CDR1 and CDR2 from the germline V gene are SGDLS and YYNGEE. The CDR3 protein is CASSVGFSGNPDTQYF. The CDR3 DNA reads TGTGCCAGCAGCGTAGGGTTTAGCGGGAACCCAGATACGCAGTATTTT.

The chain joins TRBV20-1 to TRBJ2-7, with 9 bases lining up with TRBD1. CDR1 and CDR2 (germline): DFQATT, SNEGSKA (reference sequence). With V trimmed by 0 bases and J by 4 bases, 1 base remained unmatched. CDR3 size: 13 residues. CDR3 loop: CSARETGGYEQYF. Here the CDR3 DNA reads TGCAGTGCTAGAGAGACAGGGGGGTACGAGCAGTACTTC.

This clonotype has a handful of counts. The CDR3 protein is CASSRGGPRMMTDNEQFF. The CDR3 DNA reads TGTGCCAGCAGCCGAGGCGGGCCACGGATGATGACCGACAATGAGCAGTTCTTC. The chain employs TRBV4-2 and TRBJ2-1; D is possibly TRBD2 (5 bases). V was clipped by 4 bases and J by 5 bases, with 24 bases between them. This CDR3 has 18 residues. Germline CDR1 and CDR2: LGHNA and YNFKEQ.

Points on this clonotype: In this CDR3 the conserved last residue, phenylalanine or tryptophan, is missing, so a read error is likely. This chain uses TRBV12-3 or TRBV12-4 with TRBJ2-3; maybe TRBD2 (5 bases). The CDR3 loop spans 12 amino acids. The DNA of the CDR3 is TGTGCCGGCAGTTCGGGAATAGATACGCAGTATTCT. It yields the protein CAGSSGIDTQYS.

The V gene is TRBV7-8, the J gene TRBJ1-2; no clear D. The germline gives CDR1 SGHVS, CDR2 FQNEAQ. Trimming shortened V by 5 bases and J by 0 bases, and 7 bases separated the two germline ends. The CDR3 spans 13 residues. CDR3 residues: CASSTAANYGYTF. CDR3 sequence (DNA): TGTGCCAGCAGCACGGCCGCTAACTATGGCTACACCTTC.

This clonotype was picked up many times. The V call is TRBV24-1, the J call TRBJ2-3, with D perhaps matching TRBD1 (5 bases). The CDR3 has 14 residues. Germline V CDR1 and CDR2: KGHDR, SFDVKD. Trimming left V 1 base short and J 3 bases short, with 7 bases between. The CDR3 loop reads CATSDFQGTDTQYF. Here the CDR3 DNA reads TGTGCCACCAGTGATTTCCAGGGAACAGATACGCAGTATTTT.

This clonotype was found a few times. Mismatch with germline at one junction end may stem from a read error. The rearrangement uses TRBV7-2 and TRBJ1-1; D is unclear. Germline V gives CDR1 SGHTA, CDR2 FQGNSA. CDR3 size: 15 residues. The CDR3 region is CASSLMVWENTEVFF. The CDR3 DNA sequence: TGTGCCAGCAGCTTAATGGTGTGGGAGAACACTGAAGTTTTCTTT. The entire variable domain, with the rest obtained from reference TRBV7-2 and TRBJ1-1, is as follows: GAGVSQSPSNKVTEKGKDVELRCDPISGHTALYWYRQSLGQGLEFLIYFQGNSAPDKSGLPSDRFSAERTGGSVSTLTIQRTQQEDSAVYLCASSLMVWENTEVFFGQGTRLTVV.

The sample holds one count of this clonotype. V usage is TRBV9 and J usage is TRBJ2-1, with 8 bases that match TRBD2. CDR3 length: 16 amino acids. Germline trimming cut 4 bases from V and 3 bases from J; bases unmatched to any gene: 9. The germline V gene encodes CDR1 SGDLS and CDR2 YYNGEE. CDR3 protein: CASSPIGTSDYNEQFF. CDR3 in DNA: TGTGCCAGCAGCCCCATCGGGACTAGTGACTACAATGAGCAGTTCTTC.

V is TRBV2 and J is TRBJ2-7; D gene ambiguous. There are 10 residues in the CDR3. Deletions cut 6 bases from V and 4 bases from J, with 4 bases between. The germline CDR1 and CDR2 sequences are SNHLY and FYNNEI. The CDR3 protein is CASRGYEQYF. For the CDR3, the DNA is TGTGCCAGCAGGGGTTACGAGCAGTACTTC.

The rearrangement joins TRBV7-8 to TRBJ1-2; no reliable D call. Germline CDR1 and CDR2: SGHVS and FQNEAQ. This CDR3 spans 13 amino acids. With 5 bases removed from V and 7 bases from J, the gap between germline ends came to 14 bases. CDR3: CASSPTWVSGYTF. The CDR3 DNA reads as TGTGCCAGCAGCCCTACGTGGGTTTCTGGCTACACCTTC. Full variable domain (missing parts from reference TRBV7-8 and TRBJ1-2): GAGVSQSPRYKVAKRGQDVALRCDPISGHVSLFWYQQALGQGPEFLTYFQNEAQLDKSGLPSDRFFAERPEGSVSTLKIQRTQQEDSAVYLCASSPTWVSGYTFGSGTRLTVV.

The genes are TRBV2 and TRBJ2-4; a weak D match, TRBD1 (5 bases). CDR1 is SNHLY and CDR2 is FYNNEI in the germline V gene. Trimming pared 1 base from V and 0 bases from J, leaving 16 bases between. The CDR3 covers 18 residues. The CDR3, as DNA: TGTGCCAGCAGTGAAGAACAGGTGGCGTCGCTAGCCAAAAACATTCAGTACTTC. Encoded protein: CASSEEQVASLAKNIQYF.

This clonotype has more than one count but fewer than ten. The chain links TRBV29-1 to TRBJ2-5; 14 positions match TRBD2. TRBJ2-7 matches the DNA end more closely, so the J call is doubtful. The CDR3 is 16 residues long. From germline, CDR1 is SQVTM and CDR2 ANQGSEA. The CDR3 region is CSVEDSTSGRDYEQYF. CDR3 nucleotide sequence: TGCAGCGTTGAAGATTCGACTAGCGGGAGGGATTACGAGCAGTACTTC.

The table lists this clonotype with a few counts. The chain is built from TRBV12-3 or TRBV12-4 and TRBJ2-3; TRBD2 aligns across 14 bases. The CDR3 length is 17 residues. V gave up 5 bases and J gave up 2 bases; unmatched junction bases: 6. As DNA, the CDR3 is TGTGCCAGCAGTATAGGGACTAGCGGGAGTAACACAGATACGCAGTATTTT. Its protein product is CASSIGTSGSNTDTQYF.

This clonotype has a handful of counts. J is TRBJ2-5 and V is TRBV2; D possibly matches TRBD1 or TRBD2 (5 bases each). The DNA end is a closer match to TRBJ2-7, so the J assignment may be wrong. The CDR3 covers 15 residues. Germline-derived CDR1 and CDR2 are SNHLY and FYNNEI. The CDR3 protein is CASNLPGPWIYEQYF. The CDR3 coding sequence is TGTGCCAGCAACCTACCGGGACCCTGGATCTACGAGCAGTACTTC.

This clonotype was observed a few times. This rearrangement joins TRBV3-1 to TRBJ2-1; 8 bases line up with TRBD2. Germline CDR1 reads LGHDT; CDR2 reads YNNKEL (reference sequence). V lost 0 bases to trimming and J lost 7 bases; unmatched junction nucleotides: 8. This CDR3 region has 16 residues. The CDR3 bases are TGTGCCAGCAGCCAAGATCAGGGCGGGAGGTTGAATGAGCAGTTCTTC. The encoded protein is CASSQDQGGRLNEQFF.

This clonotype was recorded many times. This sequence joins TRBV4-1 and TRBJ2-5; TRBD1 might be the D (6 bases). Judging by the DNA end, TRBJ2-7 fits better; the J call may be wrong. CDR3 length: 14 amino acids. Germline CDR1 is MGHRA and CDR2 is YSYEKL. The CDR3 protein is CASSQDRRGYEQYF. Written as DNA, the CDR3 is TGCGCCAGCAGCCAAGATCGAAGGGGGTACGAGCAGTACTTC.

V and J are TRBV5-1 and TRBJ2-7; D is uncertain. V lost 4 bases to trimming and J lost 2 bases, with 10 bases between them. This CDR3 region has 13 residues. The V gene's germline CDR1 is SGHRS and CDR2 YFSETQ. In nucleotides, the CDR3 is TGCGCCAGCAGCGAAGCTGTTACCTACGAGCAGTACTTC. Translated, it gives CASSEAVTYEQYF.

This sequence joins TRBV7-2 and TRBJ2-1, with 11 bases matching TRBD2. Germline V CDR1 and CDR2: SGHTA, FQGNSA. The length of the CDR3 is 15 residues. V was clipped by 5 bases and J by 6 bases; unmatched bases: 6. CDR3 sequence (DNA): TGTGCCAGCAGCGAAACTAGCGGGAGAGCCAATGAGCAGTTCTTC. Translating it yields CASSETSGRANEQFF.

Regarding this clonotype: The DNA is omitted, as the CDR3 cannot be located on it reliably, and the CDR3 follows TCRdb's listing. The chain employs TRBV11-2 and TRBJ2-2; the listed D gene, TRBD1, was not tested against the DNA. The CDR3 is made up of 15 amino acids, end residues included. From germline, CDR1 is SGHAT and CDR2 FQNNGV. The CDR3 sequence: CASSFGPGAAGELFF.

This clonotype was observed a single time. The J gene is TRBJ2-1, the V gene TRBV27, with D uncertain. The V and J ends lost 0 bases and 5 bases respectively, with 14 bases between them. CDR1 and CDR2 from the germline V gene are MNHEY and SMNVEV (reference sequence). The CDR3 extends over 16 amino acids. This CDR3 is CASSLSTVVGDNEQFF. As DNA, the CDR3 is TGTGCCAGCAGTTTATCGACGGTCGTAGGCGACAATGAGCAGTTCTTC.

In its sample, this clonotype was seen a few times. The junction departs from germline at one end; a sequencing error may be responsible. This sequence joins TRBV25-1 and TRBJ1-6, with a weak D call TRBD1 (5 bases). Germline V gene lookup returns CDR1 MGHDK and CDR2 SYGVNS. The CDR3 length is 13 residues. This CDR3 reads CASSSAGTSPLYF. In DNA, the CDR3 is TGTGCCAGCAGTTCGGCCGGGACCTCCCCTCTTTACTTT. Together with reference TRBV25-1 and TRBJ1-6, the CDR3 gives the full variable domain: EADIYQTPRYLVIGTGKKITLECSQTMGHDKMYWYQQDPGMELHLIHYSYGVNSTEKGDLSSESTVSRIRTEHFPLTLESARPSHTSQYLCASSSAGTSPLYFGNGTRLTVT.

CDR3 loop: CASSPRREKGGYTF. DNA for the CDR3: TGTGCCAGCTCACCAAGGAGGGAAAAGGGTGGCTACACCTTC. The V and J genes are TRBV18 and TRBJ1-2; D is unclear. Germline CDR1 reads KGHSH; CDR2 reads LQKENI. The CDR3 totals 14 residues. V dropped 2 bases and J dropped 7 bases, with 14 bases sitting between them.